This T cell receptor (beta chain) was recovered during a study of T cell responses to AZD1222 COVID-19 vaccine. Clones were sequenced by immunoSEQ multiplex PCR, and TCRdb holds only the in-frame ones, with some missing. Seen here are roughly 180,000 clones, just over 90% observed once, and the top ten hold roughly 3.5%. The CDR3 spans 14 residues. Trimming cost V 2 bases and J 2 bases, with 7 bases left between them. Germline values: CDR1 SEHNR, CDR2 FQNEAQ (reference sequence). Regarding this clone: Antigen unknown.

Whole-study results and caveats: As reported, nearly half of all spike-specific TCRs target variant regions that are unmutated.

The chain is built from TRBV7-9 and TRBJ2-1; TRBD2 might be the D (6 bases). Sequencing was performed on peripheral blood, taken 28 days after the second AZD1222 dose. The sequence came from an adult who received the AZD1222 COVID-19 vaccine. CDR3 loop: CASSLTSPYNEQFF. The CDR3 coding sequence is TGTGCCAGCAGCTTAACTAGCCCCTACAATGAGCAGTTCTTC.